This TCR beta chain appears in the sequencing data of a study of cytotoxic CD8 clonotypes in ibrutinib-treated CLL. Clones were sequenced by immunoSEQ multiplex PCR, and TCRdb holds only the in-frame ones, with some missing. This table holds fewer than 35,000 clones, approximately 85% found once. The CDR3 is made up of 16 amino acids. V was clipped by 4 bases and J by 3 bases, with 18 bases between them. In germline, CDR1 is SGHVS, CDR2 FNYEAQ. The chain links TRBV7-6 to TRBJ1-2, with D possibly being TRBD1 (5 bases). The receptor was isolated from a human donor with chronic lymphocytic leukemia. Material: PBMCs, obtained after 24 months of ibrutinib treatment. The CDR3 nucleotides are TGTGCCAGCAGCTCCTTGGGGACGGAGGACGACTATGGCTACACCTTC. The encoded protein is CASSSLGTEDDYGYTF. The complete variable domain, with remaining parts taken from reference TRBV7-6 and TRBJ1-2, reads GAGVSQSPRYKVTKRGQDVALRCDPISGHVSLYWYRQALGQGPEFLTYFNYEAQQDKSGLPNDRFSAERPEGSISTLTIQRTEQRDSAMYRCASSSLGTEDDYGYTFGSGTRLTVV.